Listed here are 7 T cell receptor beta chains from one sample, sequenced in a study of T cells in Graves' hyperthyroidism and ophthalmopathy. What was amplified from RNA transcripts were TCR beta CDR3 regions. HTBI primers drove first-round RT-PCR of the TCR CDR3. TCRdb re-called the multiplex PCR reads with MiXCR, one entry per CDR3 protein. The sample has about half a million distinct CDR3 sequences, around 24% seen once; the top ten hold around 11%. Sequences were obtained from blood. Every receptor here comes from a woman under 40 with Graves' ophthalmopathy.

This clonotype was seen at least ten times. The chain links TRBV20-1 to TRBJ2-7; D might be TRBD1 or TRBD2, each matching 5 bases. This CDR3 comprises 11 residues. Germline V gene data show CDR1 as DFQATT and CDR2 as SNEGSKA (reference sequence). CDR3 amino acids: CRTGASYEQYF. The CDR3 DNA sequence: TGCAGGACCGGGGCCTCCTACGAGCAGTACTTC.

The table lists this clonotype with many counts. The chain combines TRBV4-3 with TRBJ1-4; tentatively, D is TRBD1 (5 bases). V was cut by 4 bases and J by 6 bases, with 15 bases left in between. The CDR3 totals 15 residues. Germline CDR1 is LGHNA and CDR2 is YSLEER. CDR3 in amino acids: CASSPHGGRDEKLFF. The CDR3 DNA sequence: TGCGCCAGCAGCCCGCATGGGGGTAGGGATGAAAAACTGTTTTTT.

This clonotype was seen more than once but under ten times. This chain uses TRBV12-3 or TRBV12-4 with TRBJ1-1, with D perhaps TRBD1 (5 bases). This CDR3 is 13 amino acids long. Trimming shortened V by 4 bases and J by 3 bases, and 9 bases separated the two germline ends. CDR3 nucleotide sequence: TGTGCCAGCAGTTCCCCGGGGGACACTGAAGCTTTCTTT. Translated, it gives CASSSPGDTEAFF.

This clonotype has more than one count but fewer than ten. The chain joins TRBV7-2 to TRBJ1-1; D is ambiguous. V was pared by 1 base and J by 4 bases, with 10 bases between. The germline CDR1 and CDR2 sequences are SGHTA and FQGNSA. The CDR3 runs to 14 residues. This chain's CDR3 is CASSLGRTGTEAFF. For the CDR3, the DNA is TGTGCCAGCAGCTTAGGGAGGACGGGCACTGAAGCTTTCTTT.

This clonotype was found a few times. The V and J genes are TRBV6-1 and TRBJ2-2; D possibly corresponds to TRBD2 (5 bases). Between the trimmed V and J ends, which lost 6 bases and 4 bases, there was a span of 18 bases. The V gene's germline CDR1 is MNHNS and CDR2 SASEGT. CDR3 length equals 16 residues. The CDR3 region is CASSPGGGPGTGELFF. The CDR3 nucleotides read TGTGCCAGCAGCCCCGGCGGAGGCCCGGGCACCGGGGAGCTGTTTTTT.

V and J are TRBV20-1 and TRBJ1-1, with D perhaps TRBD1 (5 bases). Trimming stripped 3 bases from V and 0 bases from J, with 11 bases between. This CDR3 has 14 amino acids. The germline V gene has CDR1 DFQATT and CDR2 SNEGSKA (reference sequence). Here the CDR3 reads CSARPGPLNTEAFF. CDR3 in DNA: TGCAGTGCTAGGCCGGGACCTTTGAACACTGAAGCTTTCTTT.

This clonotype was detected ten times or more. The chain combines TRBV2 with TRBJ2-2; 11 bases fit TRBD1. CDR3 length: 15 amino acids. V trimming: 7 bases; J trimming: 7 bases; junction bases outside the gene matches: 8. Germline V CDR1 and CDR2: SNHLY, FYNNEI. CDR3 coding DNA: TGTGCCAGCACGGCCGGGACAGGGGGATTCGGGGAGCTGTTTTTT. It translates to CASTAGTGGFGELFF.